This is a list of T cell receptor beta chains from one sample in a study of vaccination and CD4 T cells after COVID-19. TCRdb independently ran MiXCR on the PCR reads; one entry per CDR3 protein. Of about 11,000 distinct CDR3 sequences in the sample, 65% to 80% were seen once. Antigens for these TCRs are unknown. Sequenced sample: CD4+ T cells from blood, cultured in vitro. The source of these receptors is a human donor who had recovered from COVID-19. Each CDR3 is given with its conserved first and last residue.

V,CDR3
TRBV20-1,CSAKDGPGNTIYF
TRBV20-1,CSASLGATNQPQHF
TRBV24-1,CATSDPRDRKYEQYF
TRBV7-2,CASSPRLAYEQYF
TRBV28,CASSSTGQPQHF
TRBV20-1,CSARVQGADGYTF
TRBV7-2,CASSGGGRGSYEQYF
TRBV7-3,CASSLFGVGEQYF
TRBV7-9,CASSHLQAVANVLTF
TRBV7-9,CASSLVAQETQYF
TRBV6-1,CASIVPGPETQYF
TRBV27,CASSDLQGTGNTIYF
TRBV6-5,CASSYLTGGNQPQHF
TRBV7-9,CASSYEGQGSNQPQHF
TRBV7-9,CASSLRQGLNGYTF
TRBV6-5,CASSYTGAGAEAFF
TRBV20-1,CSARDREAHNEQFF
TRBV5-1,CASSSQETQYF
TRBV20-1,CSAARRGLGQPQHF
TRBV7-2,CASSLGGRLSTEAFF
TRBV24-1,CATSANNRGVNQPQHF
TRBV20-1,CSASLRQGDGEAFF
TRBV19,CASSNRAQETQYF
TRBV20-1,CSAQSRTSGRMYEQYF
TRBV28,CASRETGYNSPLHF
TRBV29-1,CSASLETQYF
TRBV7-2,CASSYRGPTEAFF
TRBV7-9,CASSHYGQGSNQPQHF
TRBV29-1,CSALTYQETQYF
TRBV6-1,CASSGSGQPF
TRBV20-1,CSARDLASRPQHF
TRBV11-2,CASSLGGGGGRVPYEQYF
TRBV20-1,CSARDRTGRGGELFF
TRBV6-1,CASRETGRPQHF
TRBV7-2,CASRSPGDYEQYF
TRBV15,CATRGGPLAGRDTQYF
TRBV7-9,CASSLGGHNYEQYF
TRBV20-1,CSARGLAGGTGELFF
TRBV20-1,CSAEPMGWADYGYTF
TRBV24-1,CATSDGVAGRQFF
TRBV27,CASRGLGLTQETQYF
TRBV20-1,CSASRSSGRFKTQYF
TRBV20-1,CSARENRGAYSNQPQHF
TRBV7-2,CASSLGARTQYF